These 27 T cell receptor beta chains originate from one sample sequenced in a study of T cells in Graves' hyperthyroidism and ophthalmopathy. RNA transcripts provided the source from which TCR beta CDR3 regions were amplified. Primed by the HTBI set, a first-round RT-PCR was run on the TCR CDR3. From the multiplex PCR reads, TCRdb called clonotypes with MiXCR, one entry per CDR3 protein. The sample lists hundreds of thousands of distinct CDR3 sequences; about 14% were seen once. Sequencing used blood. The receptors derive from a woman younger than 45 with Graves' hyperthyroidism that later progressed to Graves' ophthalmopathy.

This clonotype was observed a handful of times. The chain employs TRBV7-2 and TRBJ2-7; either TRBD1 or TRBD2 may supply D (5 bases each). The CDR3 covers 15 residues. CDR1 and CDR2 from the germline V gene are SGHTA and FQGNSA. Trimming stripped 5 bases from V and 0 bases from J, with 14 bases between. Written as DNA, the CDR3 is TGTGCCAGCAGCCGTGACAGCACTAGCTCCTACGAGCAGTACTTC. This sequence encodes CASSRDSTSSYEQYF.

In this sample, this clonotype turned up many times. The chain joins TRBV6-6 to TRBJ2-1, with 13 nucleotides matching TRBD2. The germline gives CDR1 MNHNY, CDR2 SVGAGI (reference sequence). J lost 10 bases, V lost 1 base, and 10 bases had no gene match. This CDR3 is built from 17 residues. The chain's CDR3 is CASSYWGGLAGDREQFF. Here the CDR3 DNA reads TGTGCCAGCAGTTACTGGGGTGGACTAGCGGGAGATCGGGAGCAGTTCTTC.

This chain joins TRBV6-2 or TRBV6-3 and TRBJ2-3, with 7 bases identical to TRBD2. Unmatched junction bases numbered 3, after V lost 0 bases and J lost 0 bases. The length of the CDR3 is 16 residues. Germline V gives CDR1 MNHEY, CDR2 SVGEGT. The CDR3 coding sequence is TGTGCCAGCAGTTACTCGAGTAGCGGGAGCACAGATACGCAGTATTTT. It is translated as CASSYSSSGSTDTQYF.

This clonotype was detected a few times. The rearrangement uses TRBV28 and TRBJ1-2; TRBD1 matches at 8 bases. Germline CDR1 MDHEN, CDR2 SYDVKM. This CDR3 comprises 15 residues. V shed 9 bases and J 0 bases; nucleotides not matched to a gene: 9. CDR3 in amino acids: CASGGQGAANYGYTF. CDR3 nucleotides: TGTGCCAGTGGGGGGCAGGGGGCGGCTAACTATGGCTACACCTTC.

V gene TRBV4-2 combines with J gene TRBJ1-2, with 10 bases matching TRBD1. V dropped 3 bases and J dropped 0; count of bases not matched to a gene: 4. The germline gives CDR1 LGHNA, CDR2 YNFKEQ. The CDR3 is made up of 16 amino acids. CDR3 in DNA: TGTGCCAGCAGCCACGGACAGGGGGTGTCTAACTATGGCTACACCTTC. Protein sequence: CASSHGQGVSNYGYTF.

CDR3 region: CASTLNGREGEQFF. CDR3 nucleotide sequence: TGTGCCAGTACCCTAAATGGGCGGGAGGGTGAGCAGTTCTTC. The chain combines TRBV19 with TRBJ2-1; 9 positions match TRBD2. This CDR3 is 14 amino acids long. Trimming took 7 bases from V and 9 from J; bases not matched to a gene: 10. Germline V CDR1 and CDR2: LNHDA, SQIVND (reference sequence).

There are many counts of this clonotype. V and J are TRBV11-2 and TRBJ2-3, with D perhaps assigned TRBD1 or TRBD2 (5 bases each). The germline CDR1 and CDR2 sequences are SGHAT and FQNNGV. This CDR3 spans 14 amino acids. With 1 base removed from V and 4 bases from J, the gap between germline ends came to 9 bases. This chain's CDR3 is CASSLAGTPDTQYF. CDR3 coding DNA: TGTGCCAGCAGCTTAGCCGGGACCCCAGATACGCAGTATTTT.

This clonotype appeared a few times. The CDR3 protein is CASSFRQLYNEQFF. As DNA, the CDR3 is TGTGCCAGCAGTTTTAGACAGTTATACAATGAGCAGTTCTTC. The chain employs TRBV27 and TRBJ2-1, with D perhaps matching TRBD1 (5 bases). CDR1 and CDR2 (germline): MNHEY, SMNVEV (reference sequence). Trimming cost V 3 bases and J 4 bases, with 10 bases left between them. This CDR3 spans 14 amino acids.

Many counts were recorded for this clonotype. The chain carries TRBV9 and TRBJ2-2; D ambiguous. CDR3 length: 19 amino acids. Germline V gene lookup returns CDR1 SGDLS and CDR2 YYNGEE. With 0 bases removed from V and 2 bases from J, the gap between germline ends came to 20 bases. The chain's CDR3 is CASSVVYIGATVNTGELFF. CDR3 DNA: TGTGCCAGCAGCGTAGTTTACATAGGAGCTACCGTAAACACCGGGGAGCTGTTTTTT.

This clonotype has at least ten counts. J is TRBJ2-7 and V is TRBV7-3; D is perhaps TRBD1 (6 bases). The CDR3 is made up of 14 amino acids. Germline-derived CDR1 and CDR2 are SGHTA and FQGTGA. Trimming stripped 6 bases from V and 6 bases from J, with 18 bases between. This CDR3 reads CASSVDRYSGEQYF. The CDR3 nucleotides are TGTGCCAGCAGTGTCGACAGGTACAGCGGCGAGCAGTACTTC.

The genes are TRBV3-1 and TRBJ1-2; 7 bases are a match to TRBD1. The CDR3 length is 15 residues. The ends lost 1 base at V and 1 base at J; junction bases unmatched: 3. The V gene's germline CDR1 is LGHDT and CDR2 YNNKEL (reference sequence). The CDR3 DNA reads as TGTGCCAGCAGCCAAGGACAGGGAGGTAACTATGGCTACACCTTC. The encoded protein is CASSQGQGGNYGYTF.

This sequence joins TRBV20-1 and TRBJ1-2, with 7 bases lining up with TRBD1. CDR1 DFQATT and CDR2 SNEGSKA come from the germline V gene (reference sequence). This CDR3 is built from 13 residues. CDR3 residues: CIGYRGQNYGYTF. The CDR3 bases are TGCATCGGATACAGGGGACAAAACTATGGCTACACCTTC.

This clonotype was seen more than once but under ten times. CDR3 nucleotides: TGTGCCAGCAGTTACCGTAGCGGCTCCTACAATGAGCAGTTCTTC. This encodes CASSYRSGSYNEQFF. This rearrangement joins TRBV6-5 to TRBJ2-1, with D tentatively TRBD2 (6 bases). V lost 2 bases and J 0 bases, leaving 8 bases between the germline ends. Germline lookup yields CDR1 MNHEY and CDR2 SVGAGI. The CDR3 has 15 residues.

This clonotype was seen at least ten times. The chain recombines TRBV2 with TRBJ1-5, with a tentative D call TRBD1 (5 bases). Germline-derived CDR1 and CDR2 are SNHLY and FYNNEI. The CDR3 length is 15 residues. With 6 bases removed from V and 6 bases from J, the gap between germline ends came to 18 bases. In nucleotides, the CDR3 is TGTGCCAGCAGCGCCGACCGATGGGGGTTTCAGCCCCAGCATTTT. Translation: CASSADRWGFQPQHF.

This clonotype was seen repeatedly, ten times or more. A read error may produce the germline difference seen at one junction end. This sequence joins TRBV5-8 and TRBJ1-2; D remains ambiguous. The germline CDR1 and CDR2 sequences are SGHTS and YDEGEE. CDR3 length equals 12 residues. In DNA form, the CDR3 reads TGTGCCAGCGGCTTGGAGAGTAGGAGGTACACCTTC. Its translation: CASGLESRRYTF. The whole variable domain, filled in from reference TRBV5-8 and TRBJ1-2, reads EAGVTQSPTHLIKTRGQQATLRCSPISGHTSVYWYQQALGLGLQFLLWYDEGEERNRGNFPPRFSGRQFPNYSSELNVNALELEDSALYLCASGLESRRYTFGSGTRLTVV.

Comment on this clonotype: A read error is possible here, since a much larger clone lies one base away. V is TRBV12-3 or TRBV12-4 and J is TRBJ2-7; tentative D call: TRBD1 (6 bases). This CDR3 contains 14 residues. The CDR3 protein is CVSSLGQGIYEQYF. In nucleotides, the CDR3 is TGTGTCAGCAGTTTGGGGCAGGGGATCTACGAGCAGTACTTC.

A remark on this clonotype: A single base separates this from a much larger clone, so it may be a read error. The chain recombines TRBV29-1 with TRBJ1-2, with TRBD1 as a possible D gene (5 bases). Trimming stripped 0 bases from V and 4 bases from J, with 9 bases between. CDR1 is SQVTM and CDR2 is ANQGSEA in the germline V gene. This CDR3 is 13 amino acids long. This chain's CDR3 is CSVEEFDSYGYTF. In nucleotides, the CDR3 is TGCAGCGTTGAAGAATTTGACAGCTATGGCTACACCTTC.

The CDR3 sequence is CASSSQEGTESGANVLTF. The CDR3 DNA is TGTGCCAGTAGTTCCCAAGAGGGAACGGAGTCTGGGGCCAACGTCCTGACTTTC. The chain joins TRBV19 to TRBJ2-6, with TRBD2 as a possible D gene (5 bases). This CDR3 has 18 residues. Looked up from germline, CDR1 is LNHDA and CDR2 is SQIVND (reference sequence). The V end was cut by 5 bases, the J end by 1 base, with 18 bases between.

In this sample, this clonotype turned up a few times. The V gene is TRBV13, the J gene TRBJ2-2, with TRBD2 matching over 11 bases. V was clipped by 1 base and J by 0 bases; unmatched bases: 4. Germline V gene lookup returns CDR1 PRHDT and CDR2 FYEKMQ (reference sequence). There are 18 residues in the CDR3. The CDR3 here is CASSLEGLADTNTGELFF. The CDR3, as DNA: TGTGCCAGCAGCTTAGAGGGACTAGCGGATACGAACACCGGGGAGCTGTTTTTT. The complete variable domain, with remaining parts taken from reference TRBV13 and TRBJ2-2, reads AAGVIQSPRHLIKEKRETATLKCYPIPRHDTVYWYQQGPGQDPQFLISFYEKMQSDKGSIPDRFSAQQFSDYHSELNMSSLELGDSALYFCASSLEGLADTNTGELFFGEGSRLTVL.

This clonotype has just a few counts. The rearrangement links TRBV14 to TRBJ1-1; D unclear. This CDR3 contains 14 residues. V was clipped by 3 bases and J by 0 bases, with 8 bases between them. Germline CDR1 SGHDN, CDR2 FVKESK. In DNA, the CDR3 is TGTGCCAGCAGCCACAGGACGGTGAACACTGAAGCTTTCTTT. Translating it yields CASSHRTVNTEAFF.

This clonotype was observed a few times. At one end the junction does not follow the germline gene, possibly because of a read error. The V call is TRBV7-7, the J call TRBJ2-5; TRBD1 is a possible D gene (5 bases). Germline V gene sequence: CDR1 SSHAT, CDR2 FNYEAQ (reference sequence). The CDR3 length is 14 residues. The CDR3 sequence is CASSFMQGQETQYF. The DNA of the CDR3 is TGTGCTAGCAGCTTTATGCAGGGACAAGAGACCCAGTACTTC.

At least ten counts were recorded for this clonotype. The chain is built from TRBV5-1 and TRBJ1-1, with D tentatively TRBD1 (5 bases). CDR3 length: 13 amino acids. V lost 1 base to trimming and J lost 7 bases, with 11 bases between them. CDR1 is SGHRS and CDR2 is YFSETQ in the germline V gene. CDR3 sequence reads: CASSLRAGHEAFF. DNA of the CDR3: TGCGCCAGCAGCTTGCGCGCGGGGCATGAAGCTTTCTTT.

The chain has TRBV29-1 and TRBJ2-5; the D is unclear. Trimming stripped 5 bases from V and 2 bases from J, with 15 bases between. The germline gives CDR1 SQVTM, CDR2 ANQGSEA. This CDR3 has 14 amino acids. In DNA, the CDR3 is TGCAGCGTTAGCGACACCTTCCTACAAGAGACCCAGTACTTC. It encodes CSVSDTFLQETQYF.

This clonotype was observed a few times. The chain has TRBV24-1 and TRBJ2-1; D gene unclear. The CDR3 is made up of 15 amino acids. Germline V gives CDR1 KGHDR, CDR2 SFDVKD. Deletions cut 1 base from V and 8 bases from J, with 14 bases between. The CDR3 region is CATSDFTLYGDEQFF. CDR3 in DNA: TGTGCCACCAGTGATTTTACCCTTTATGGCGATGAGCAGTTCTTC.

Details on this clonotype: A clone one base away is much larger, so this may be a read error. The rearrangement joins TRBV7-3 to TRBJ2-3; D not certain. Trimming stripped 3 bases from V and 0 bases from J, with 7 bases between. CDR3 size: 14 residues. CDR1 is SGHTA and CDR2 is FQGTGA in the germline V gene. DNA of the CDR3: TGTGCCAGCAGCTTCCTAACTAGCACAGATACGCAGTATTTT. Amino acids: CASSFLTSTDTQYF.

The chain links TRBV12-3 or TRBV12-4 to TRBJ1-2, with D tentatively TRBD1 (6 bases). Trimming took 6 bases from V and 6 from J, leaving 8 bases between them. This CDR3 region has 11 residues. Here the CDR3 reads CASSNRDGYTF. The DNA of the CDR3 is TGTGCCAGCAGCAACAGGGATGGCTACACCTTC.

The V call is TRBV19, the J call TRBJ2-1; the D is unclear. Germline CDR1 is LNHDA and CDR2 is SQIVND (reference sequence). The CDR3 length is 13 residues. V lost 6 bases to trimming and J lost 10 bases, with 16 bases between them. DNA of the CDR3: TGTGCCAGTAGAAATGAAGGTGTGGGGGAGCAGTTCTTC. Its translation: CASRNEGVGEQFF.